This paragraph reports one T cell receptor beta chain. In the source study's methods: Estimated nucleated cell counts came from reference gene primer amplification. The table came from immunoSEQ multiplex PCR; TCRdb's copy has only in-frame clones and leaves some out. V, J and clone size were drawn from that table, and D and trimming were deduced from the DNA. The sample lists roughly 80,000 clones; about nine tenths were seen once. The data are from a study of blood T cell repertoires in COVID-19. Study background: Specimens from acute and convalescent COVID-19 originated in the United States, Italy and Spain. PBMCs, B-cell-depleted T cells, or T cells were the source of the cDNA or gDNA that made up the material.

The CDR3 contains 15 residues. V lost 2 bases, J lost 3 bases, and 6 bases stayed unmatched. Germline CDR1 and CDR2: SNHLY and FYNNEI. The J gene is TRBJ1-1, the V gene TRBV2; 7 bases match TRBD1. The source of this sequence is a woman between 50 and 59 years old in a cohort sampled during active COVID-19. Specimen: peripheral blood. As DNA, the CDR3 is TGTGCCAGCAGTGAAACAGGGGAAGGATACACTGAAGCTTTCTTT. Protein: CASSETGEGYTEAFF.